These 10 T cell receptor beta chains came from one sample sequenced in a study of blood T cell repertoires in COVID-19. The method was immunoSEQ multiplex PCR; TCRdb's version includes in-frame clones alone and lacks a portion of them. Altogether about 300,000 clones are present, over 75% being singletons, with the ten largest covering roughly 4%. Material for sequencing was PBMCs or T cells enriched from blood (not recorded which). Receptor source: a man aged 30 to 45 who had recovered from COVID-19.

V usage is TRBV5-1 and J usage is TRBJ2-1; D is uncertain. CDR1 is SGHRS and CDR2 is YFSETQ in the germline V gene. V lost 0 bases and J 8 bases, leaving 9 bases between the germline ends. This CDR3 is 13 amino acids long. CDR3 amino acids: CASSLVPVDEQFF. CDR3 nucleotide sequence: TGCGCCAGCAGCTTGGTACCAGTCGATGAGCAGTTCTTC.

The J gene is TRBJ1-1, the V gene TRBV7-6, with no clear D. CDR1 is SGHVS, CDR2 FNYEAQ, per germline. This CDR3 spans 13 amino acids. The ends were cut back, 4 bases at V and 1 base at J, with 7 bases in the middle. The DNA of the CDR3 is TGTGCCAGCAGCTATACTAAGAACACTGAAGCTTTCTTT. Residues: CASSYTKNTEAFF.

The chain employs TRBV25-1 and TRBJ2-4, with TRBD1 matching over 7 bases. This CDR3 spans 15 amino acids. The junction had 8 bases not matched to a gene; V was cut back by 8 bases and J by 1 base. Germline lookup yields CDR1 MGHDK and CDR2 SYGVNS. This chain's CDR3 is CASYLQGPAKNIQYF. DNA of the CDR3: TGTGCCAGCTATTTACAGGGGCCCGCCAAAAACATTCAGTACTTC.

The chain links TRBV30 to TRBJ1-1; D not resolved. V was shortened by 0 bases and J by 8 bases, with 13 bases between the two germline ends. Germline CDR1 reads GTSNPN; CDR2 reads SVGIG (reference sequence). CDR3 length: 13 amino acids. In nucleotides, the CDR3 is TGTGCCTGGAGTGTATTTTTCCGAGGGGAAGCTTTCTTT. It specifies CAWSVFFRGEAFF.

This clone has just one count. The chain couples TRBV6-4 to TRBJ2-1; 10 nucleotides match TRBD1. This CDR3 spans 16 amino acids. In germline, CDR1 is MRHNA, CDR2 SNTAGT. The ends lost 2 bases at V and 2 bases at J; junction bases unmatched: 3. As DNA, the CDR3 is TGTGCCAGCAGTGACACAGGACAGGGGGCCTACAATGAGCAGTTCTTC. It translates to CASSDTGQGAYNEQFF.

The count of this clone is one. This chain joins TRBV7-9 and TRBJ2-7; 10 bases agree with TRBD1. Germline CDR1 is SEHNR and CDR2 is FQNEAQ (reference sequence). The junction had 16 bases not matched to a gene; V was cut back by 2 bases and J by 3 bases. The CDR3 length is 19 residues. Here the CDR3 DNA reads TGTGCCAGCAGCTTACCCCCCGGCGGGACAGGGGTTTCCTTCTACGAGCAGTACTTC. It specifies CASSLPPGGTGVSFYEQYF.

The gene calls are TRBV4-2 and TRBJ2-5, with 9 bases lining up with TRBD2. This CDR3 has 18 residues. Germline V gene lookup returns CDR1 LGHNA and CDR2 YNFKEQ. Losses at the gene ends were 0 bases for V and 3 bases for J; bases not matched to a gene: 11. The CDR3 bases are TGTGCCAGCAGCCAAGAATTGATGGCTAGCGGGAAAAAAGAGACCCAGTACTTC. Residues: CASSQELMASGKKETQYF.

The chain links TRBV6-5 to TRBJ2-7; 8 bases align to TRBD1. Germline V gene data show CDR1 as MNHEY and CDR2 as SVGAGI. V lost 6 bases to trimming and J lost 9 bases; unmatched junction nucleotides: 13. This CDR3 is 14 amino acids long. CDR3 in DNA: TGTGCCAGCAGGGCGACAGGGGCCTACGGGGGGCAGTACTTC. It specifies CASRATGAYGGQYF.

The CDR3 bases are TGCGCCAGCAGCCGCACAGGGGGGGAGAACACCGGGGAGCTGTTTTTT. Translating it yields CASSRTGGENTGELFF. This chain connects TRBV4-1 to TRBJ2-2; weak D call: TRBD1 (8 bases). Germline CDR1 MGHRA, CDR2 YSYEKL. Trimming left V 4 bases short and J 1 base short, with 13 bases between. CDR3 length: 16 residues.

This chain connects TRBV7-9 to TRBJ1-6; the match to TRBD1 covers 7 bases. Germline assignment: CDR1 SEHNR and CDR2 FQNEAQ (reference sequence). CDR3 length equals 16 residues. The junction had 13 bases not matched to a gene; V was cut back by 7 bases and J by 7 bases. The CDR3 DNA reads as TGTGCCAGCACCTCCGGGACAGTCGGCCGAAATTCACCCCTCCACTTT. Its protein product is CASTSGTVGRNSPLHF. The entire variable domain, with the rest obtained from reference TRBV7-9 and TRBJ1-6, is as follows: DTGVSQNPRHKITKRGQNVTFRCDPISEHNRLYWYRQTLGQGPEFLTYFQNEAQLEKSRLLSDRFSAERPKGSFSTLEIQRTEQGDSAMYLCASTSGTVGRNSPLHFGNGTRLTVT.